One sample yielded the 22 T cell receptor beta chains listed below, sequenced in a study of CD8 T cells in ankylosing spondylitis. TCRdb reprocessed the 5' RACE reads with MiXCR, giving one entry per CDR3 protein. This sample yields just under 95,000 distinct CDR3 sequences, of which about 9% are seen a single time; over 4.5% belongs to the top ten. The sample was blood, either unsorted or a sorted T cell fraction (not recorded which). These receptors all stem from a male donor with ankylosing spondylitis or in good health (not recorded which).

This clonotype was picked up many times. This chain joins TRBV20-1 and TRBJ2-7; TRBD1 might be the D (5 bases). V gave up 3 bases and J gave up 4 bases, with 16 bases separating them. Germline V gene sequence: CDR1 DFQATT, CDR2 SNEGSKA (reference sequence). The CDR3 consists of 14 residues. CDR3 protein: CSARTAENEYEQYF. In DNA, the CDR3 is TGCAGTGCTAGGACAGCAGAAAACGAATACGAGCAGTACTTC.

This clonotype was counted at least ten times. The genes are TRBV11-2 and TRBJ1-4; a possible D gene is TRBD1 (5 bases). The germline CDR1 and CDR2 sequences are SGHAT and FQNNGV. The CDR3 has 15 residues. V dropped 5 bases and J dropped 5 bases, with 15 bases sitting between them. CDR3 sequence: CASSPSGRPNEKLFF. DNA of the CDR3: TGTGCCAGCAGCCCTTCGGGACGGCCGAATGAAAAACTGTTTTTT.

This clonotype was found many times. V is TRBV27 and J is TRBJ1-1; possible D gene TRBD1, 6 bases. Per germline, CDR1 MNHEY and CDR2 SMNVEV (reference sequence). This CDR3 is 16 amino acids long. Trimming shortened V by 4 bases and J by 3 bases, and 18 bases separated the two germline ends. The CDR3 protein is CASSSYLQGRDTEAFF. The CDR3 nucleotides are TGTGCCAGCAGTTCATACTTACAGGGTAGGGACACTGAAGCTTTCTTT.

This rearrangement joins TRBV11-2 to TRBJ1-1; 10 bases line up with TRBD1. Trimming removed 4 bases from V and 6 bases from J; junction bases left unmatched: 11. Germline lookup yields CDR1 SGHAT and CDR2 FQNNGV. The CDR3 totals 16 residues. The CDR3 DNA sequence: TGTGCCAGCAGCTCACCGGGACAGGGGATCAGGGCTGAAGCTTTCTTT. It yields the protein CASSSPGQGIRAEAFF.

The table lists this clonotype with many counts. The chain couples TRBV20-1 to TRBJ2-7; no reliable D call. Germline V gene lookup returns CDR1 DFQATT and CDR2 SNEGSKA (reference sequence). This CDR3 region has 14 residues. V was shortened by 0 bases and J by 3 bases, with 12 bases between the two germline ends. CDR3 sequence: CSARDVGRIYEQYF. CDR3 in DNA: TGCAGTGCTAGAGATGTTGGAAGGATCTACGAGCAGTACTTC.

There are many counts of this clonotype. The chain joins TRBV6-5 to TRBJ2-7; TRBD2 aligns across 9 bases. The CDR3 covers 15 residues. Losses at the gene ends were 4 bases for V and 1 base for J; bases not matched to a gene: 5. Germline assignment: CDR1 MNHEY and CDR2 SVGAGI. This chain's CDR3 is CASSSGGGGSYEQYF. The CDR3 DNA sequence: TGTGCCAGCAGTTCTGGCGGGGGGGGATCCTACGAGCAGTACTTC.

The table lists this clonotype with many counts. This chain links TRBV6-1 with TRBJ2-7, with D maybe TRBD2 (6 bases). The length of the CDR3 is 14 residues. The V end lost 6 bases, the J end lost 3 bases, and 15 bases lay between the germline ends. Germline CDR1 MNHNS, CDR2 SASEGT. As DNA, the CDR3 is TGTGCCAGCAGCCTCGGCGGGACGCGCTACGAGCAGTACTTC. It codes for CASSLGGTRYEQYF.

Ten or more counts support this clonotype. The rearrangement links TRBV7-3 to TRBJ2-1; TRBD2 agrees at 7 bases. With V trimmed by 2 bases and J by 6 bases, 7 bases remained unmatched. The CDR3 loop spans 15 amino acids. Germline V gene data show CDR1 as SGHTA and CDR2 as FQGTGA. CDR3 nucleotide sequence: TGTGCCAGCAGCTTAGGGTCGACTAGCTTCAATGAGCAGTTCTTC. This sequence encodes CASSLGSTSFNEQFF.

About this clonotype itself: The junction departs from the called germline gene at one end, perhaps through a read error. This chain links TRBV9 with TRBJ2-2; no definite D call. Per the germline V gene, CDR1 is SGDLS and CDR2 is YYNGEE. The CDR3 contains 18 residues. The CDR3: CVSSVATGPSSGTGELFF. In nucleotides, the CDR3 is TGTGTCAGCAGCGTAGCTACGGGCCCCAGTTCAGGCACCGGGGAGCTGTTTTTT.

This chain uses TRBV27 with TRBJ2-6; D is unresolved. The V end was cut by 0 bases, the J end by 0 bases, with 12 bases between. The CDR3 sequence is 18 residues long. Germline assignment: CDR1 MNHEY and CDR2 SMNVEV (reference sequence). In nucleotides, the CDR3 is TGTGCCAGCAGTTTATCGAGTTTCCGCCACTCTGGGGCCAACGTCCTGACTTTC. It translates to CASSLSSFRHSGANVLTF.

About this clonotype: A much larger clone lies a single base off, so this may be a read error. The rearrangement uses TRBV27 and TRBJ2-5, with D possibly TRBD1 on 6 matching bases. Looked up from germline, CDR1 is MNHEY and CDR2 is SMNVEV (reference sequence). The CDR3 has 15 residues. The CDR3 nucleotides are TGTACCAGCAGTTTTTCGACAGGTCAACAAGAGACCCAGTACTTC. Its protein is CTSSFSTGQQETQYF.

There are a few counts of this clonotype. This chain joins TRBV7-3 and TRBJ2-3, with 9 bases identical to TRBD1. Germline V gene lookup returns CDR1 SGHTA and CDR2 FQGTGA. CDR3 length equals 19 residues. Trimming at V came to 3 bases and at J to 0 bases, leaving 13 bases not matched to a gene. The CDR3 region is CASSFFGRGTGTSTDTQYF. CDR3 coding DNA: TGTGCCAGCAGCTTTTTCGGTAGGGGGACAGGGACTAGCACAGATACGCAGTATTTT.

This clonotype was seen at least ten times. V gene TRBV20-1 combines with J gene TRBJ2-7, with D unresolved. Germline V gene data show CDR1 as DFQATT and CDR2 as SNEGSKA (reference sequence). V lost 2 bases to trimming and J lost 5 bases, with 10 bases between them. This CDR3 spans 12 amino acids. The CDR3 DNA reads as TGCAGTGCTAGACAGGCGTCCCACGAGCAGTACTTC. Residues: CSARQASHEQYF.

The sample holds a few counts of this clonotype. The V gene is TRBV2, the J gene TRBJ2-1; D is undetermined. Between the trimmed V and J ends, which lost 0 bases and 7 bases, there was a span of 4 bases. The CDR3 has 12 amino acids. CDR1 and CDR2 from the germline V gene are SNHLY and FYNNEI. Here the CDR3 DNA reads TGTGCCAGCAGTGAAGCTGGAAATGAGCAGTTCTTC. This translates into CASSEAGNEQFF.

This clonotype showed up many times. The V call is TRBV19, the J call TRBJ1-5; a possible D gene is TRBD1 (6 bases). V was shortened by 3 bases and J by 7 bases, with 16 bases between the two germline ends. In germline, CDR1 is LNHDA, CDR2 SQIVND (reference sequence). This CDR3 contains 15 residues. The CDR3 bases are TGTGCCAGTAGTATCAAGGCAGGGGTAAGGCAGCCCCAGCATTTT. This translates into CASSIKAGVRQPQHF.

This clonotype has at least ten counts. The chain links TRBV5-1 to TRBJ1-2; 7 nucleotides match TRBD1. Germline values: CDR1 SGHRS, CDR2 YFSETQ. With V trimmed by 1 base and J by 7 bases, 10 bases remained unmatched. This CDR3 comprises 15 residues. The CDR3 loop is CASSLTRGQLRGYTF. The CDR3 bases are TGCGCCAGCAGCTTGACCCGGGGACAGTTGCGTGGCTACACCTTC.

This chain connects TRBV5-5 to TRBJ2-5, with TRBD1 identical over 12 bases. Germline-derived CDR1 and CDR2 are SGHKS and YYEKEE (reference sequence). This CDR3 region has 14 residues. V was clipped by 5 bases and J by 3 bases; unmatched bases: 2. The CDR3 DNA reads as TGTGCCAGCAGAGGGACAGGGGGCGAAGAGACCCAGTACTTC. Translating it yields CASRGTGGEETQYF.

This clonotype was seen a single time. This clone may be a read error of a much larger clone one base away. The rearrangement links TRBV3-1 to TRBJ1-4; D unresolved. This CDR3 has 17 residues. From germline, CDR1 is LGHDT and CDR2 YNNKEL (reference sequence). Between the trimmed V and J ends, which lost 2 bases and 6 bases, there was a span of 19 bases. CDR3 residues: CASSQFESGSQHEKLFF. Here the CDR3 DNA reads TGTGCCAGCAGCCAATTCGAGAGTGGCAGCCAACATGAAAAACTGTTTTTT.

This chain uses TRBV7-8 with TRBJ2-3; the D gene is possibly TRBD2 (7 bases). This CDR3 spans 15 amino acids. V was pared by 6 bases and J by 0 bases, with 13 bases between. From germline, CDR1 is SGHVS and CDR2 FQNEAQ. CDR3 DNA: TGTGCCAGCAGTCGTGCGGGGGCCAGCACAGATACGCAGTATTTT. This translates into CASSRAGASTDTQYF.

This clonotype was found many times. CDR3 DNA: TGTGCCAGCAGCCCGGTGGCAGGGTGGGATAACAATGAGCAGTTCTTC. This translates into CASSPVAGWDNNEQFF. V is TRBV7-6 and J is TRBJ2-1, with a weak D call TRBD1 (5 bases). The CDR3 runs to 16 residues. The V and J ends lost 5 bases and 5 bases respectively, with 19 bases between them. CDR1 and CDR2 from the germline V gene are SGHVS and FNYEAQ.

The rearrangement uses TRBV7-9 and TRBJ2-6; D gene ambiguous. V was pared by 5 bases and J by 1 base, with 9 bases between. The CDR3 consists of 15 residues. CDR1 SEHNR and CDR2 FQNEAQ come from the germline V gene (reference sequence). In DNA, the CDR3 is TGTGCCAGCAGCATTAGAGATTCTGGGGCCAACGTCCTGACTTTC. This translates into CASSIRDSGANVLTF. The full variable domain, in which reference TRBV7-9 and TRBJ2-6 provide the parts outside the CDR3, is DTGVSQNPRHKITKRGQNVTFRCDPISEHNRLYWYRQTLGQGPEFLTYFQNEAQLEKSRLLSDRFSAERPKGSFSTLEIQRTEQGDSAMYLCASSIRDSGANVLTFGAGSRLTVL.

V gene TRBV5-1 combines with J gene TRBJ1-2, with TRBD1 identical over 8 bases. The CDR3 has 17 residues. Germline loops: CDR1 SGHRS, CDR2 YFSETQ. V gave up 0 bases and J gave up 8 bases; unmatched junction bases: 15. The CDR3 sequence: CASSLVLAGTGGSGYTF. In nucleotides, the CDR3 is TGCGCCAGCAGCTTGGTACTGGCGGGAACAGGGGGTTCCGGCTACACCTTC. Together with reference TRBV5-1 and TRBJ1-2, the CDR3 gives the full variable domain: KAGVTQTPRYLIKTRGQQVTLSCSPISGHRSVSWYQQTPGQGLQFLFEYFSETQRNKGNFPGRFSGRQFSNSRSEMNVSTLELGDSALYLCASSLVLAGTGGSGYTFGSGTRLTVV.